Below, 9 T cell receptor beta chains from the same sample are listed, as sequenced in a study of blood T cell repertoires in COVID-19. Measured with immunoSEQ multiplex PCR; TCRdb has only the in-frame clones, and not every one. The data show about 260,000 clones, with about 87% seen just once and 0.95% to 1.5% held by the top ten. Sequences were obtained from PBMCs or T cells enriched from blood (not recorded which). All receptors come from a woman aged 40 to 55 with acute COVID-19.

The V and J genes are TRBV27 and TRBJ2-1; D is unresolved. V lost 3 bases to trimming and J lost 9 bases, with 21 bases between them. This CDR3 comprises 16 residues. The V gene's germline CDR1 is MNHEY and CDR2 SMNVEV (reference sequence). The DNA of the CDR3 is TGTGCCAGCAGTTTCCGTGCGGCGCAATATTCTAGTGAGCAGTTCTTC. Residues: CASSFRAAQYSSEQFF.

The chain uses TRBV10-3 and TRBJ2-5, with TRBD2 matching 10 bases. The CDR3 sequence is 19 residues long. The germline gives CDR1 ENHRY, CDR2 SYGVKD. The trim removed 0 bases at V and 4 bases at J, leaving 14 bases unmatched. The CDR3 coding sequence is TGTGCCATCAGTGAGTCAGCGATGGGCCTAGCGGGAGCCCGAGAGACCCAGTACTTC. Protein product: CAISESAMGLAGARETQYF.

The J gene is TRBJ2-5, the V gene TRBV19; D possibly corresponds to TRBD2 (5 bases). The V end lost 3 bases, the J end lost 2 bases, and 19 bases lay between the germline ends. This CDR3 is 17 amino acids long. Germline V gene sequence: CDR1 LNHDA, CDR2 SQIVND (reference sequence). The CDR3 reads CASSIWGNRGPQETQYF. CDR3 sequence (DNA): TGTGCCAGTAGTATTTGGGGAAATCGAGGGCCACAAGAGACCCAGTACTTC.

The chain has TRBV5-1 and TRBJ2-1, with TRBD2 matching 13 bases. CDR3 size: 18 residues. After removal of 0 bases from V and 3 bases from J, the junction contained 6 bases not matched to a gene. The germline CDR1 and CDR2 sequences are SGHRS and YFSETQ. The CDR3 coding sequence is TGCGCCAGCAGCTTGGGACTAGCGGGAGGACTTTACTACAATGAGCAGTTCTTC. This sequence encodes CASSLGLAGGLYYNEQFF.

The chain couples TRBV30 to TRBJ2-1, with D unresolved. The CDR3 contains 13 residues. V was trimmed by 2 bases and J by 4 bases, leaving 9 bases between them. CDR1 GTSNPN and CDR2 SVGIG come from the germline V gene (reference sequence). CDR3: CAWSNEDYNEQFF. The CDR3 DNA reads as TGTGCCTGGAGTAACGAGGATTACAATGAGCAGTTCTTC. Full variable domain (remainder filled in from reference TRBV30 and TRBJ2-1): SQTIHQWPATLVQPVGSPLSLECTVEGTSNPNLYWYRQAAGRGLQLLFYSVGIGQISSEVPQNLSASRPQDRQFILSSKKLLLSDSGFYLCAWSNEDYNEQFFGPGTRLTVL.

The chain recombines TRBV7-2 with TRBJ2-5, with 7 nucleotides matching TRBD1. Germline V gene data show CDR1 as SGHTA and CDR2 as FQGNSA. The CDR3 loop spans 15 amino acids. The V gene end was trimmed by 5 bases and the J gene end by 4 bases; junction bases not matched to a gene: 10. In nucleotides, the CDR3 is TGTGCCAGCAGCATATTACAGGGGATCGGAGAGACCCAGTACTTC. This encodes CASSILQGIGETQYF.

The chain has TRBV29-1 and TRBJ1-1; TRBD1 matches at 7 bases. CDR3 length: 13 residues. Per germline, CDR1 SQVTM and CDR2 ANQGSEA. The trim removed 4 bases at V and 0 bases at J, leaving 2 bases unmatched. The CDR3 spells CSVVGTVNTEAFF. The CDR3 nucleotides read TGCAGCGTTGTCGGGACAGTGAACACTGAAGCTTTCTTT.

This chain connects TRBV7-9 to TRBJ1-1; 9 nucleotides line up with TRBD1. V gave up 0 bases and J gave up 0 bases; unmatched junction bases: 2. The CDR3 contains 16 residues. Germline assignment: CDR1 SEHNR and CDR2 FQNEAQ (reference sequence). CDR3 nucleotide sequence: TGTGCCAGCAGCTTAGCGAGGACAGGGGTGAACACTGAAGCTTTCTTT. Amino acid sequence: CASSLARTGVNTEAFF.

The V and J genes are TRBV29-1 and TRBJ2-1; 7 nucleotides match TRBD2. CDR1 and CDR2 from the germline V gene are SQVTM and ANQGSEA. The CDR3 spans 8 residues. V dropped 7 bases and J dropped 15; count of bases not matched to a gene: 3. As DNA, the CDR3 is TGCAGCGCGGGGGAGGGGTTCTTC. Its translation is CSAGEGFF.